The T cell receptor beta chain under discussion was sequenced for a study of shared clonotypes between healthy human individuals. TCRdb keeps only in-frame clones here, not all; method: immunoSEQ multiplex PCR. The table has over a million clones, approximately 78% seen once. The ends were cut back, 0 bases at V and 4 bases at J, with 13 bases in the middle. CDR1 is SGHRS and CDR2 is YFSETQ in the germline V gene. The CDR3 loop spans 16 amino acids. V gene TRBV5-1 combines with J gene TRBJ2-2; D might be TRBD1 (5 bases). The source is a man aged 18 to 29 in good health. Some clones in this sample may be carry-over from other donors' samples. Sequenced input: memory CD4+ T cells from PBMCs. Subset described: CD45RA-negative fraction. CDR3 loop: CASSLVQVDLTGELFF. The CDR3 bases are TGCGCCAGCAGCTTGGTACAGGTCGACCTCACCGGGGAGCTGTTTTTT.